The 10 T cell receptor beta chains in this list originate from one sample, sequenced in a study of graft-versus-host responses after intestinal transplantation. Using immunoSEQ multiplex PCR, the repertoire was profiled, and TCRdb retains in-frame clones only, with some absent. The sample yields about 97,000 clones, 91% seen once. Their antigens remain unidentified. Sequenced material: unstimulated CD4+ T cells sorted from spleen or lymph node cells, taken before transplant. These receptor sequences come from a human donor who was the organ donor for an intestinal transplant.

The chain employs TRBV7-2 and TRBJ2-7, with unresolved D. Germline V gives CDR1 SGHTA, CDR2 FQGNSA. The CDR3 covers 15 residues. V was pared by 3 bases and J by 0 bases, with 12 bases between. This CDR3 is CASSFYNYGSYEQYF. In DNA form, the CDR3 reads TGTGCCAGCAGCTTTTACAACTATGGCTCCTACGAGCAGTACTTC.

J is TRBJ2-7 and V is TRBV9, with 7 bases fitting TRBD1. The trim removed 0 bases at V and 6 bases at J, leaving 9 bases unmatched. CDR3 length: 15 residues. Germline V gene lookup returns CDR1 SGDLS and CDR2 YYNGEE. CDR3 sequence (DNA): TGTGCCAGCAGCGTAGGACAGGGATTGAAGGGCGAGCAGTACTTC. Its translation: CASSVGQGLKGEQYF.

This clone came up once. V and J are TRBV9 and TRBJ1-4; 7 bases map to TRBD1. The ends lost 3 bases at V and 5 bases at J; junction bases unmatched: 10. CDR3 size: 16 residues. From germline, CDR1 is SGDLS and CDR2 YYNGEE. The CDR3 protein is CASSAVPGQPNEKLFF. Written as DNA, the CDR3 is TGTGCCAGCAGCGCAGTTCCGGGACAGCCAAATGAAAAACTGTTTTTT.

V usage is TRBV27 and J usage is TRBJ1-6; a weak D match, TRBD1 (6 bases). This CDR3 has 13 amino acids. Germline values: CDR1 MNHEY, CDR2 SMNVEV (reference sequence). Between the trimmed V and J ends, which lost 10 bases and 5 bases, there was a span of 12 bases. This CDR3 reads CATGTNNNSPLHF. The CDR3 DNA follows: TGTGCCACCGGGACAAACAATAATTCACCCCTCCACTTT.

The rearrangement uses TRBV5-8 and TRBJ1-1, with 10 bases fitting TRBD1. The ends lost 4 bases at V and 7 bases at J; junction bases unmatched: 7. Germline V gene data show CDR1 as SGHTS and CDR2 as YDEGEE. The CDR3 spans 14 residues. The DNA of the CDR3 is TGTGCCAGCAGCCGCGACAGGGGGCAGTTTGAAGCTTTCTTT. Its translation is CASSRDRGQFEAFF.

This chain links TRBV28 with TRBJ2-5; 8 bases fit TRBD1. The germline gives CDR1 MDHEN, CDR2 SYDVKM. V shed 2 bases, J shed 0 bases, and the junction held 5 bases outside the gene matches. The CDR3 has 16 residues. CDR3 in amino acids: CASSLTQGVYQETQYF. DNA of the CDR3: TGTGCCAGCAGTTTAACACAGGGGGTGTACCAAGAGACCCAGTACTTC. Filled out from reference TRBV28 and TRBJ2-5, the complete variable domain reads DVKVTQSSRYLVKRTGEKVFLECVQDMDHENMFWYRQDPGLGLRLIYFSYDVKMKEKGDIPEGYSVSREKKERFSLILESASTNQTSMYLCASSLTQGVYQETQYFGPGTRLLVL.

The chain has TRBV19 and TRBJ2-1; TRBD1 is a possible D gene (6 bases). This CDR3 is built from 12 residues. The V end lost 3 bases, the J end lost 7 bases, and 7 bases lay between the germline ends. In germline, CDR1 is LNHDA, CDR2 SQIVND (reference sequence). CDR3 protein: CASSIDRNEQFF. As DNA, the CDR3 is TGTGCCAGTAGTATCGACAGGAATGAGCAGTTCTTC. The variable domain in full, completed from reference TRBV19 and TRBJ2-1, reads DGGITQSPKYLFRKEGQNVTLSCEQNLNHDAMYWYRQDPGQGLRLIYYSQIVNDFQKGDIAEGYSVSREKKESFPLTVTSAQKNPTAFYLCASSIDRNEQFFGPGTRLTVL.

The rearrangement links TRBV6-1 to TRBJ1-3; 7 positions match TRBD1. V lost 6 bases, J lost 2 bases, and 7 bases stayed unmatched. The CDR3 totals 15 residues. Germline V gene sequence: CDR1 MNHNS, CDR2 SASEGT. Here the CDR3 DNA reads TGTGCCAGCAGATACGGGACAGTGGCTGGAAACACCATATATTTT. Its protein product is CASRYGTVAGNTIYF.

The CDR3 protein is CAWTQTQGREQYF. CDR3 bases: TGTGCCTGGACACAAACTCAGGGTCGTGAGCAGTACTTC. The V gene is TRBV30, the J gene TRBJ2-7; tentative D call: TRBD1 (5 bases). The CDR3 loop spans 13 amino acids. The germline CDR1 and CDR2 sequences are GTSNPN and SVGIG (reference sequence). V shed 4 bases and J shed 7 bases, with 17 bases lying between them.

The chain is built from TRBV2 and TRBJ1-1, with TRBD1 as a possible D gene (6 bases). CDR3 length equals 13 residues. V was clipped by 11 bases and J by 0 bases, with 13 bases between them. CDR1 and CDR2 from the germline V gene are SNHLY and FYNNEI. CDR3 sequence: CASRGSLNTEAFF. For the CDR3, the DNA is TGTGCCTCCAGGGGCAGCCTGAACACTGAAGCTTTCTTT.